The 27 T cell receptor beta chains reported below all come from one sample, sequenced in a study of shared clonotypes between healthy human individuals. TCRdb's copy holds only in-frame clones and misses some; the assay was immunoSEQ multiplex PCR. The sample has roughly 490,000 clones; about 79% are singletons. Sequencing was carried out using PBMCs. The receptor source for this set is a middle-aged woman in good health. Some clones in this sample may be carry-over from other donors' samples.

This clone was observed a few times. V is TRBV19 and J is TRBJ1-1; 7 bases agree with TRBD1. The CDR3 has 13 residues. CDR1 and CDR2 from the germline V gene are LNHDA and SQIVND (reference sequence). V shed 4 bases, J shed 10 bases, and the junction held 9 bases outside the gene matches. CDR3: CASSTMSQGRAFF. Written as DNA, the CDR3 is TGTGCCAGTAGTACGATGTCACAGGGGCGAGCTTTCTTT.

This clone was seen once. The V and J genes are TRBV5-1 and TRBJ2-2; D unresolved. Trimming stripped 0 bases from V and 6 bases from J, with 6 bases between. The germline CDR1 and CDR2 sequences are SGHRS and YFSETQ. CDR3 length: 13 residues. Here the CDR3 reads CASSLDPAGELFF. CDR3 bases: TGCGCCAGCAGCTTGGACCCCGCCGGGGAGCTGTTTTTT.

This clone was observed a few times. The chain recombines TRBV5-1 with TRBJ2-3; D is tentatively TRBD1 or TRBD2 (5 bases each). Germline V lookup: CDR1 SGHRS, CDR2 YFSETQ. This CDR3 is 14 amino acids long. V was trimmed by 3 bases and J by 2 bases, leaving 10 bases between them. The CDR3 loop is CASSSRGTTDTQYF. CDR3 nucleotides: TGCGCCAGCAGCTCGAGGGGAACCACAGATACGCAGTATTTT.

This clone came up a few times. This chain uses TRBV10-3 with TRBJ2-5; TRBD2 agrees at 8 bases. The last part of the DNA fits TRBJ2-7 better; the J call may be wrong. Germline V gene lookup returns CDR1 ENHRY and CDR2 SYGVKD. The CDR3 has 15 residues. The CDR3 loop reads CAISDTSGNSYEQYF. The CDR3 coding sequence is TGTGCCATCAGTGACACTAGCGGAAACTCCTACGAGCAGTACTTC.

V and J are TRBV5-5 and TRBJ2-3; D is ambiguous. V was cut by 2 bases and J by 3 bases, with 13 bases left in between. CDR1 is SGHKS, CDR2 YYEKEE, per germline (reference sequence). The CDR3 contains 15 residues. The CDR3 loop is CASSLSPRKTDTQYF. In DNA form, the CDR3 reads TGTGCCAGCAGCTTAAGCCCCCGAAAGACAGATACGCAGTATTTT.

The CDR3 protein is CASSFGRISGANVLTF. The CDR3 nucleotides are TGTGCCAGCAGCTTCGGACGGATCTCTGGGGCCAACGTCCTGACTTTC. This sequence joins TRBV5-4 and TRBJ2-6; D is unresolved. The CDR3 runs 16 residues. The germline CDR1 and CDR2 sequences are SGHNT and YYREEE (reference sequence). V dropped 2 bases and J dropped 0 bases, with 9 bases sitting between them.

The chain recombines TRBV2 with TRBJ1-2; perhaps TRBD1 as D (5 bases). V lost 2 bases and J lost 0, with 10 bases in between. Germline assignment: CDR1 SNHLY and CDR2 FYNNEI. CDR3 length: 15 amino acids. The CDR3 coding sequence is TGTGCCAGCAGTGAAATTAGGGGCTCTAACTATGGCTACACCTTC. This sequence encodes CASSEIRGSNYGYTF. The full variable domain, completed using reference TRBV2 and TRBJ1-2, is EPEVTQTPSHQVTQMGQEVILRCVPISNHLYFYWYRQILGQKVEFLVSFYNNEISEKSEIFDDQFSVERPDGSNFTLKIRSTKLEDSAMYFCASSEIRGSNYGYTFGSGTRLTVV.

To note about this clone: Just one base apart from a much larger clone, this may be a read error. CDR3 in DNA: TGCGCCAGCAGCCAAGATCTAGCGGGAGGGCCCCACTACGAGCAGTACTTC. It translates to CASSQDLAGGPHYEQYF. This chain joins TRBV4-3 and TRBJ2-7; TRBD2 aligns across 12 bases. CDR3 length equals 17 residues. The junction had 6 bases not matched to a gene; V was cut back by 0 bases and J by 3 bases. CDR1 is LGHNA, CDR2 YSLEER, per germline.

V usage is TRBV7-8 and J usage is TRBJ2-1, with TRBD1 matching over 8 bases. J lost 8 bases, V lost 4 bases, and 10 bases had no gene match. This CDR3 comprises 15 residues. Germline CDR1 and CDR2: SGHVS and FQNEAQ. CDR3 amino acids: CASSSRTGMSDEQFF. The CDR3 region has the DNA TGTGCCAGCAGCTCCAGGACAGGGATGTCGGATGAGCAGTTCTTC.

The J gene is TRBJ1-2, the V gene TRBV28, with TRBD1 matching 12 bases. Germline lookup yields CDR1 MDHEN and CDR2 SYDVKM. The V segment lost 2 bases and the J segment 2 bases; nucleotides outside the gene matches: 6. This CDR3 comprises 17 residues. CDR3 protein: CASSLGTGGLVNYGYTF. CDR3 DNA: TGTGCCAGCAGTTTAGGGACAGGGGGCCTGGTAAACTATGGCTACACCTTC.

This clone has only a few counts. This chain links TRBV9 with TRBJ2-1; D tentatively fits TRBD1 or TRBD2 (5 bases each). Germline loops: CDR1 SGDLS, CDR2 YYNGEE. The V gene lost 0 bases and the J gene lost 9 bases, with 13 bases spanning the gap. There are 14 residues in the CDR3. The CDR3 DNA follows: TGTGCCAGCAGCGTAGATGAGGGGTGGAGTGAGCAGTTCTTC. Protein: CASSVDEGWSEQFF.

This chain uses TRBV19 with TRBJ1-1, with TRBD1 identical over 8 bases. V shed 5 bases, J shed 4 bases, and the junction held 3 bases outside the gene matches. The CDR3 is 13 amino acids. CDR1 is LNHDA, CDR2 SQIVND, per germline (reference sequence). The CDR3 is CASSVDRGTEAFF. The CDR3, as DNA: TGTGCCAGTAGTGTCGACAGGGGCACTGAAGCTTTCTTT.

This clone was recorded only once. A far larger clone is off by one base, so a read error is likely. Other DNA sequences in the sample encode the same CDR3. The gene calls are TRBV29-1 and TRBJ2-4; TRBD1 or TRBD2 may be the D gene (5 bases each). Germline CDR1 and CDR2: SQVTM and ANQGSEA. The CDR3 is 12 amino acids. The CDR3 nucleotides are TGCAGCGGGGGGAGTGGCAAAAACATCCAGTACTTC. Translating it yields CSGGSGKNIQYF.

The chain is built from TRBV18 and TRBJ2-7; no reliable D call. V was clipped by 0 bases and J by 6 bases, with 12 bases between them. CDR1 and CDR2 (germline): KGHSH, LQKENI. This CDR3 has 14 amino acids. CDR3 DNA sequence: TGTGCCAGCTCACCACCGACCCGCGAAGGCGAGCAGTACTTC. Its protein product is CASSPPTREGEQYF.

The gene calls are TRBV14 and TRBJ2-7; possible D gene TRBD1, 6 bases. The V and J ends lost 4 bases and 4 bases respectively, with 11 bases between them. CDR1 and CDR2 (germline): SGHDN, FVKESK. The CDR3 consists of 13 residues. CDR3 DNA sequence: TGTGCCAGCAGCCCCAGGACAGTTTACGAGCAGTACTTC. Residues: CASSPRTVYEQYF.

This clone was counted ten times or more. CDR3: CASSQATAGGGDDTQYF. The CDR3 nucleotides are TGTGCCAGCAGCCAAGCAACAGCGGGAGGAGGGGACGATACGCAGTATTTT. V and J are TRBV4-2 and TRBJ2-3; 9 bases agree with TRBD2. Trimming removed 1 base from V and 6 bases from J; junction bases left unmatched: 11. The CDR3 covers 17 residues. The germline CDR1 and CDR2 sequences are LGHNA and YNFKEQ.

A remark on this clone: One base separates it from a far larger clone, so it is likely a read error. The CDR3 nucleotides read TGTGCCAGCAGTTCACTTGCTAAACGGACCTCGAACACTGAAGCTTTCTTT. Encoded protein: CASSSLAKRTSNTEAFF. The rearrangement links TRBV28 to TRBJ1-1; the D is unclear. This CDR3 has 17 amino acids. Deletions cut 4 bases from V and 1 base from J, with 19 bases between. CDR1 and CDR2 from the germline V gene are MDHEN and SYDVKM. The entire variable domain, with the rest obtained from reference TRBV28 and TRBJ1-1, is as follows: DVKVTQSSRYLVKRTGEKVFLECVQDMDHENMFWYRQDPGLGLRLIYFSYDVKMKEKGDIPEGYSVSREKKERFSLILESASTNQTSMYLCASSSLAKRTSNTEAFFGQGTRLTVV.

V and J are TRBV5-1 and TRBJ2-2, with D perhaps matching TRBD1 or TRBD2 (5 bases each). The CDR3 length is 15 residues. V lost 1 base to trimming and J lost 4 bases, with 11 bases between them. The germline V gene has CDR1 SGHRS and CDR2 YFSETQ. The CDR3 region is CASSLTSGTTGELFF. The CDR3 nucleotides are TGCGCCAGCAGCTTGACCTCAGGGACCACCGGGGAGCTGTTTTTT.

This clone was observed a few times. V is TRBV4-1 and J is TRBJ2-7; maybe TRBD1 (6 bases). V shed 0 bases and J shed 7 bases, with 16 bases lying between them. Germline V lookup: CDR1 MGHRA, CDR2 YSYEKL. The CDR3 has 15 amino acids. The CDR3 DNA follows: TGCGCCAGCAGCCAAGACGAACAGGGTGTGTGGGAGCAGTACTTC. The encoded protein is CASSQDEQGVWEQYF.

The CDR3 nucleotides read TGTGCCAGCAGTGAACTAGCGGGGAGCAATGAGCAGTTCTTC. Its protein product is CASSELAGSNEQFF. The chain recombines TRBV6-4 with TRBJ2-1, with 10 positions matching TRBD2. The CDR3 spans 14 residues. In germline, CDR1 is MRHNA, CDR2 SNTAGT. V shed 3 bases and J 6 bases; nucleotides not matched to a gene: 2.

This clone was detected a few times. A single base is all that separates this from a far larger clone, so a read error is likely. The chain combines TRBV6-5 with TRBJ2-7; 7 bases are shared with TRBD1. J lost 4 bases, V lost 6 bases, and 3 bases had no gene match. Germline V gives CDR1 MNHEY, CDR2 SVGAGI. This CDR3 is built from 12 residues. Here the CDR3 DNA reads TGTGCCAGCAGGGGGACAGATTACGAGCAGTACTTC. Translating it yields CASRGTDYEQYF.

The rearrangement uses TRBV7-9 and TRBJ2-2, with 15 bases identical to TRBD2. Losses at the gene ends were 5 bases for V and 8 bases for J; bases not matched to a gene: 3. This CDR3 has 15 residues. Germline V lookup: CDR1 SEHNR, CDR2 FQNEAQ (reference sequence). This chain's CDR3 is CASSGTSGRPGELFF. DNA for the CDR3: TGTGCCAGCAGCGGGACTAGCGGGAGGCCAGGGGAGCTGTTTTTT.

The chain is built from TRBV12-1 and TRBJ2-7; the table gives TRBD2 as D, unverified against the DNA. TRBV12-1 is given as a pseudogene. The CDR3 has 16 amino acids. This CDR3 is CASSLGKRVIIYEQYF. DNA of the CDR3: TGTGCCAGCAGCTTGGGAAAGCGGGTTATAATCTACGAGCAGTACTTC.

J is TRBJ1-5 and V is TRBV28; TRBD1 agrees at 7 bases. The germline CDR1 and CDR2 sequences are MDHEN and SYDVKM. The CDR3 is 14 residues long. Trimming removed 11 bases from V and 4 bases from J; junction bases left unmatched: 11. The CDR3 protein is CAGQVGMGNQPQHF. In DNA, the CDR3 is TGTGCCGGACAGGTTGGTATGGGAAATCAGCCCCAGCATTTT.

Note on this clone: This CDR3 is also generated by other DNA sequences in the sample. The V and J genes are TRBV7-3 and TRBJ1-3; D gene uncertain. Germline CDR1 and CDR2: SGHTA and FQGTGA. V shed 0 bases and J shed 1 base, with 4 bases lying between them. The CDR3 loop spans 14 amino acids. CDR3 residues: CASSLTGSGNTIYF. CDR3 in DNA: TGTGCCAGCAGCTTAACAGGTTCTGGAAACACCATATATTTT.

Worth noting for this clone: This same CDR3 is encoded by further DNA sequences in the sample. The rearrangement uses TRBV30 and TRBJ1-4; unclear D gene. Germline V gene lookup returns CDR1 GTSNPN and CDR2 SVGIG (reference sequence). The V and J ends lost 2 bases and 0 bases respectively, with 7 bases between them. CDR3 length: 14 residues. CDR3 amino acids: CAWSRRATNEKLFF. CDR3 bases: TGTGCCTGGAGTCGCCGCGCAACTAATGAAAAACTGTTTTTT.

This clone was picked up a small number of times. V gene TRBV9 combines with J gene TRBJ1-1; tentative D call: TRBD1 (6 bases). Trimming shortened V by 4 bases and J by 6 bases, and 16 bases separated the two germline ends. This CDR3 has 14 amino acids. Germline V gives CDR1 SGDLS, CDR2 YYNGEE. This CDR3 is CASSPGTSDPEAFF. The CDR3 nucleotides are TGTGCCAGCAGCCCCGGGACATCGGACCCTGAAGCTTTCTTT.